This T cell receptor (beta chain) was sequenced for a study of blood T cells in healthy people across ages. Then a second PCR, running roughly 6 to 11 cycles, was carried out with a sample-barcoded 5' primer and a J-beta primer mix. TCRdb reanalysed the 5' RACE reads using MiXCR and keeps one entry per CDR3 protein. Of more than 650,000 distinct CDR3 sequences listed, roughly 50% were seen once; the top ten hold about 42%. Healthy individuals of Caucasian origin from Russia, aged about 6 to 100, served as donors. The germline V and J ends were trimmed by 3 bases and 0 bases, with 13 bases remaining between them. The germline V gene has CDR1 SGHVS and CDR2 FQNEAQ. The CDR3 spans 16 residues.

The source of this sequence is a man of 80 years or more in good health. Sequencing was done on a sample of blood. The chain recombines TRBV7-8 with TRBJ2-3; tentatively, D is TRBD2 (6 bases). CDR3 sequence reads: CASSLVAVRSTDTQYF. The DNA for the CDR3 is TGTGCCAGCAGCTTGGTAGCGGTACGAAGCACAGATACGCAGTATTTT.